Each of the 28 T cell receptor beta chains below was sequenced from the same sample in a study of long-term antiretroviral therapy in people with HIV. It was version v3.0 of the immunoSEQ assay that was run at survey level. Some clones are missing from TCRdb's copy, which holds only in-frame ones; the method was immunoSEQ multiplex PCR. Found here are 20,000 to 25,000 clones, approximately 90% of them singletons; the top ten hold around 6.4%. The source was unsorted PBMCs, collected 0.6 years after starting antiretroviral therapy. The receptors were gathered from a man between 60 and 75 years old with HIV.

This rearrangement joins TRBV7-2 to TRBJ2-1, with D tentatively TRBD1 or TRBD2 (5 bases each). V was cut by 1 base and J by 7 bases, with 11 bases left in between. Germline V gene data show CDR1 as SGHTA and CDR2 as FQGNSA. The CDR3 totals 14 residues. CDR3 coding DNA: TGTGCCAGCAGCTTAGGGCAGGGACGTAATGAGCAGTTCTTC. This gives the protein CASSLGQGRNEQFF.

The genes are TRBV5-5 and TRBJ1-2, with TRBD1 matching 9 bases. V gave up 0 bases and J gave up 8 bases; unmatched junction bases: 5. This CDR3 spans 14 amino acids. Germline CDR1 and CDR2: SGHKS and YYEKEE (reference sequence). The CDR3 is CASSLGTGAPGYTF. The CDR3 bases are TGTGCCAGCAGCTTGGGGACAGGGGCTCCCGGCTACACCTTC. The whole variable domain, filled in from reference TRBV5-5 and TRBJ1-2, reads DAGVTQSPTHLIKTRGQQVTLRCSPISGHKSVSWYQQVLGQGPQFIFQYYEKEERGRGNFPDRFSARQFPNYSSELNVNALLLGDSALYLCASSLGTGAPGYTFGSGTRLTVV.

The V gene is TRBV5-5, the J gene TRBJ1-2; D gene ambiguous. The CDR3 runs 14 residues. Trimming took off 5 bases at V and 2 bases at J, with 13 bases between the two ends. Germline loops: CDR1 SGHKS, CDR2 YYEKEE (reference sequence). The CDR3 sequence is CASRATRENYGYTF. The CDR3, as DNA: TGTGCCAGCAGGGCAACTAGGGAGAACTATGGCTACACCTTC.

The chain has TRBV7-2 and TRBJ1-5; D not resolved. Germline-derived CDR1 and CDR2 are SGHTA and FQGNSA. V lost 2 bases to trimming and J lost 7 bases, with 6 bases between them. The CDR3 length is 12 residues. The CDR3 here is CASSLPVQPQHF. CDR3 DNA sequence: TGTGCCAGCAGCTTACCGGTGCAGCCCCAGCATTTT. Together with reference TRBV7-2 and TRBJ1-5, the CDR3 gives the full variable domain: GAGVSQSPSNKVTEKGKDVELRCDPISGHTALYWYRQSLGQGLEFLIYFQGNSAPDKSGLPSDRFSAERTGGSVSTLTIQRTQQEDSAVYLCASSLPVQPQHFGDGTRLSIL.

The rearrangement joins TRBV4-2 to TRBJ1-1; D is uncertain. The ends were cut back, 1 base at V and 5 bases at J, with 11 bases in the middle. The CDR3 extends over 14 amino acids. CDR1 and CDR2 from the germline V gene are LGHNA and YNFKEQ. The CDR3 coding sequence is TGTGCCAGCAGCCAAGGCCCGACTAGAACTGAAGCTTTCTTT. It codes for CASSQGPTRTEAFF.

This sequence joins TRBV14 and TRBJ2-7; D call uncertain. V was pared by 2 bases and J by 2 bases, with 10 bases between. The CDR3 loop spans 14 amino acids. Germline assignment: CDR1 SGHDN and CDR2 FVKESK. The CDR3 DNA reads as TGTGCCAGCAGCCAATCTATGGGTACCTACGAGCAGTACTTC. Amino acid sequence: CASSQSMGTYEQYF.

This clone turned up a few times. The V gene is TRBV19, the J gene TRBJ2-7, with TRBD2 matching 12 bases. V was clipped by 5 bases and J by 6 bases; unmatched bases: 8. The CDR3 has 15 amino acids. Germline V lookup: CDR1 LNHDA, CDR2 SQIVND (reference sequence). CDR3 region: CASSLQPGLAGEQYF. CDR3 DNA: TGTGCCAGTAGTCTCCAACCGGGACTAGCGGGCGAGCAGTACTTC.

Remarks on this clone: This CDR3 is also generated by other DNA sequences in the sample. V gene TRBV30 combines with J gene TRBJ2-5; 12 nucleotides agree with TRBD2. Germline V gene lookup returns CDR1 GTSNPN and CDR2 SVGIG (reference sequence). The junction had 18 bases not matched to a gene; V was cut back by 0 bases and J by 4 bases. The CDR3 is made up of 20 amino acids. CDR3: CAWSVLGLAGGGGSRETQYF. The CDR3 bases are TGTGCCTGGAGTGTATTGGGGCTAGCGGGGGGGGGCGGTAGTCGAGAGACCCAGTACTTC.

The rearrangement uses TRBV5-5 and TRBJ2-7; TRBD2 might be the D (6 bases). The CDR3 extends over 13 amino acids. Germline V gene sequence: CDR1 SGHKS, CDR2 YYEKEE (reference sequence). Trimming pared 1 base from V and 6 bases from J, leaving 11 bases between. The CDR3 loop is CASSLWDSGEQYF. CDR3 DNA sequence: TGTGCCAGCAGCTTGTGGGACTCCGGCGAGCAGTACTTC.

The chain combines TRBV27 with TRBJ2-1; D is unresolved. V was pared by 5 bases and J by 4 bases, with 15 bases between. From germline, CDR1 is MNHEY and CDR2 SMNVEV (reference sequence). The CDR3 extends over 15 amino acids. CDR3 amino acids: CASSILGLGYNEQFF. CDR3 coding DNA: TGTGCCAGCAGTATACTGGGGTTGGGGTACAATGAGCAGTTCTTC.

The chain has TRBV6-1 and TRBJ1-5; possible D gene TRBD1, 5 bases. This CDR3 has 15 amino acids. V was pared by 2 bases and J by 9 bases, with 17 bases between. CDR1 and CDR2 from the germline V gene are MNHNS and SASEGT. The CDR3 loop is CASSEMGLGKGPQHF. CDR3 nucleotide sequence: TGTGCCAGCAGTGAAATGGGGCTGGGAAAAGGGCCCCAGCATTTT.

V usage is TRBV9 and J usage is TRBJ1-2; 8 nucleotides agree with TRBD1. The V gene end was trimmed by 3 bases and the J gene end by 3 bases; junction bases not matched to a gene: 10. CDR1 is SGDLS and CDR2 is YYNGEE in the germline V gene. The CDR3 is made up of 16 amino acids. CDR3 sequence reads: CASSAPSGQAYYGYTF. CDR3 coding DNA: TGTGCCAGCAGCGCACCCTCGGGACAGGCATACTATGGCTACACCTTC.

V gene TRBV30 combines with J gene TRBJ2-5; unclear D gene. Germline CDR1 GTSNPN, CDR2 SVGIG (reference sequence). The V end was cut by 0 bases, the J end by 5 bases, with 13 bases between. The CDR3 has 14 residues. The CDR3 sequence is CAWSVRPIRETQYF. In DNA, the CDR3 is TGTGCCTGGAGTGTACGGCCTATCCGGGAGACCCAGTACTTC. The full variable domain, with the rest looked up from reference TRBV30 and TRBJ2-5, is SQTIHQWPATLVQPVGSPLSLECTVEGTSNPNLYWYRQAAGRGLQLLFYSVGIGQISSEVPQNLSASRPQDRQFILSSKKLLLSDSGFYLCAWSVRPIRETQYFGPGTRLLVL.

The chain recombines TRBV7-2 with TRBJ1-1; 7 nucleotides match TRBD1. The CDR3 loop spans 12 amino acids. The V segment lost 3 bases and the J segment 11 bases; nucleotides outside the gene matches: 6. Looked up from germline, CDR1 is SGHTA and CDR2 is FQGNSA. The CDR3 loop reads CASSLGGGVAFF. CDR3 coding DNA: TGTGCCAGCAGCTTGGGAGGGGGCGTTGCTTTCTTT.

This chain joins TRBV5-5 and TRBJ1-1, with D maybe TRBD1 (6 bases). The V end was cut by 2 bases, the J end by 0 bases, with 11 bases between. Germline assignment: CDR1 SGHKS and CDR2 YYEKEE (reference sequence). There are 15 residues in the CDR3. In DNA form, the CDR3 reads TGTGCCAGCAGCTTCCCGGGGGCGATGAACACTGAAGCTTTCTTT. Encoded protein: CASSFPGAMNTEAFF.

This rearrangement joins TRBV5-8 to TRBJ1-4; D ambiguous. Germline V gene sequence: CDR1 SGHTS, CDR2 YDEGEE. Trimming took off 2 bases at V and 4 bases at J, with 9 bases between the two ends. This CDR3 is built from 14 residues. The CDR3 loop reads CASSFSPLNEKLFF. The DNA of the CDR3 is TGTGCCAGCAGCTTTAGCCCCCTTAATGAAAAACTGTTTTTT.

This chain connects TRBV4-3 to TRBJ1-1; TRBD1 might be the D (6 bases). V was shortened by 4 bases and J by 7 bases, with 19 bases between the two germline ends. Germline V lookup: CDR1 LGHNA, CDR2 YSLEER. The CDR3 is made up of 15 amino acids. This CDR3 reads CASSPVGGVESEAFF. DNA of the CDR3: TGCGCCAGCAGCCCCGTAGGGGGAGTGGAGAGTGAAGCTTTCTTT.

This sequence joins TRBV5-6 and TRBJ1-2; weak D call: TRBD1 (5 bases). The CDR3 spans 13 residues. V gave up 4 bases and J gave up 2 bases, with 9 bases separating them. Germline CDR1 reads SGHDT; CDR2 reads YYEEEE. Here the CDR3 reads CASSPGENYGYTF. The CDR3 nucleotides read TGTGCCAGCAGCCCGGGGGAGAACTATGGCTACACCTTC.

The CDR3 region has the DNA TGTGCCAGCTCACCCGACCCTACAGGGGCGACGGATGGCTACACCTTC. As protein: CASSPDPTGATDGYTF. This chain uses TRBV18 with TRBJ1-2; 7 nucleotides agree with TRBD1. With 3 bases clipped from V and 6 bases from J, the junction kept 13 bases outside the gene matches. The CDR3 has 16 residues. In germline, CDR1 is KGHSH, CDR2 LQKENI.

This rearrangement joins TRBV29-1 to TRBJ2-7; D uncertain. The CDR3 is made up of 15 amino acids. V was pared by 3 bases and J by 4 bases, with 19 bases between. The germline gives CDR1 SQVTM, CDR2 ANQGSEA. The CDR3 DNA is TGCAGCGTTGAGTTAGTGGCAGGCGCAAATTACGAGCAGTACTTC. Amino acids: CSVELVAGANYEQYF.

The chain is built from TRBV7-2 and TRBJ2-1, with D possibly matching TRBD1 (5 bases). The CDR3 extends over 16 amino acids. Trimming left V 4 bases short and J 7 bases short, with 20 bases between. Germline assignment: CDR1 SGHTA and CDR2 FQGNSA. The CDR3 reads CASSYHPGKSENEQFF. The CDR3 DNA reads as TGTGCCAGCAGCTACCATCCAGGGAAGAGTGAAAATGAGCAGTTCTTC.

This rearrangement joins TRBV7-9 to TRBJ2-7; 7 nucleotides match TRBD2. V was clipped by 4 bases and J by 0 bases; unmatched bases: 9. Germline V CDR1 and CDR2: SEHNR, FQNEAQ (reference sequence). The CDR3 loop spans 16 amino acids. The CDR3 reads CASSSLGRGISYEQYF. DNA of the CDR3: TGTGCCAGCAGCTCACTCGGGCGGGGGATCTCCTACGAGCAGTACTTC. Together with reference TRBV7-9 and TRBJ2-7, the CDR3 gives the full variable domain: DTGVSQNPRHKITKRGQNVTFRCDPISEHNRLYWYRQTLGQGPEFLTYFQNEAQLEKSRLLSDRFSAERPKGSFSTLEIQRTEQGDSAMYLCASSSLGRGISYEQYFGPGTRLTVT.

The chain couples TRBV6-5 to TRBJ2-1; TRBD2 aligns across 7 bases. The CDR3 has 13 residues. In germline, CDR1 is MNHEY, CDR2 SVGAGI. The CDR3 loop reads CGSRETGNDKQFF. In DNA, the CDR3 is TGTGGGTCGCGGGAGACGGGGAATGATAAGCAGTTCTTC.

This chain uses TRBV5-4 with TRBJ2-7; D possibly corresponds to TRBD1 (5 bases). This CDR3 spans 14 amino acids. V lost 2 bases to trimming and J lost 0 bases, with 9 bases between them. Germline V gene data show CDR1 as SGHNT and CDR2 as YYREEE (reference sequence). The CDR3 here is CASSLDSGSYEQYF. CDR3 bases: TGTGCCAGCAGCTTAGACAGTGGCTCCTACGAGCAGTACTTC. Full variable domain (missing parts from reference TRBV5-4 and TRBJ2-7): ETGVTQSPTHLIKTRGQQVTLRCSSQSGHNTVSWYQQALGQGPQFIFQYYREEENGRGNFPPRFSGLQFPNYSSELNVNALELDDSALYLCASSLDSGSYEQYFGPGTRLTVT.

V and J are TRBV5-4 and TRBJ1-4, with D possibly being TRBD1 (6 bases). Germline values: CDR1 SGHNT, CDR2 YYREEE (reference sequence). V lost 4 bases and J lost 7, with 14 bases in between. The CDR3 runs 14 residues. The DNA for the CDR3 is TGTGCCAGCAGCATCCGGGGGGCCGCTGAAAAACTGTTTTTT. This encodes CASSIRGAAEKLFF.

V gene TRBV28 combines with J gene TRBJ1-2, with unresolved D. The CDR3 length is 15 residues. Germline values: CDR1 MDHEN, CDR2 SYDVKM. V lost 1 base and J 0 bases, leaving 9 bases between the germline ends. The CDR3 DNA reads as TGTGCCAGCAGTTTATTCGTCGGCGCTAACTATGGCTACACCTTC. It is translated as CASSLFVGANYGYTF.

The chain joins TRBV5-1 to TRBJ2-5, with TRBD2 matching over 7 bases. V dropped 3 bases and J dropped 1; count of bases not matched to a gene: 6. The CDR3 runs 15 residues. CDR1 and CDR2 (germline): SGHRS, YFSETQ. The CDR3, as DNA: TGCGCCAGCAGCTCCCAGGGCGGGGGCCAAGAGACCCAGTACTTC. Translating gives CASSSQGGGQETQYF. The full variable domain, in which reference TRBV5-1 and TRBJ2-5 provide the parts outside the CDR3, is KAGVTQTPRYLIKTRGQQVTLSCSPISGHRSVSWYQQTPGQGLQFLFEYFSETQRNKGNFPGRFSGRQFSNSRSEMNVSTLELGDSALYLCASSSQGGGQETQYFGPGTRLLVL.

The CDR3 loop is CASSPGPQETQYF. Written as DNA, the CDR3 is TGCGCCAGCAGCCCGGGACCCCAAGAGACCCAGTACTTC. The V and J genes are TRBV5-1 and TRBJ2-5; D is possibly TRBD1 or TRBD2 (5 bases each). Germline V gene sequence: CDR1 SGHRS, CDR2 YFSETQ. The CDR3 sequence is 13 residues long. V lost 4 bases and J 1 base, leaving 8 bases between the germline ends.